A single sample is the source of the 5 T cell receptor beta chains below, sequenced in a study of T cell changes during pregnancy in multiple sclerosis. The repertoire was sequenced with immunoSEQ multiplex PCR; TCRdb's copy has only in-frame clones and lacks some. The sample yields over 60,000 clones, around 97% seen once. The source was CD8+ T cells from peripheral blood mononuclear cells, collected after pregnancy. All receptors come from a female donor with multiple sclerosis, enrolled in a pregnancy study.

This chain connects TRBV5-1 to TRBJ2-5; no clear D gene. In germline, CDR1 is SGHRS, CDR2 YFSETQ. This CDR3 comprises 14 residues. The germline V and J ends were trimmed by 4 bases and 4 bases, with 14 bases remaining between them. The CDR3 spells CASSRSIPLETQYF. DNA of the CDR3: TGCGCCAGCAGCCGGTCCATCCCCCTAGAGACCCAGTACTTC. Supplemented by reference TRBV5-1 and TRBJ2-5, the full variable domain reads KAGVTQTPRYLIKTRGQQVTLSCSPISGHRSVSWYQQTPGQGLQFLFEYFSETQRNKGNFPGRFSGRQFSNSRSEMNVSTLELGDSALYLCASSRSIPLETQYFGPGTRLLVL.

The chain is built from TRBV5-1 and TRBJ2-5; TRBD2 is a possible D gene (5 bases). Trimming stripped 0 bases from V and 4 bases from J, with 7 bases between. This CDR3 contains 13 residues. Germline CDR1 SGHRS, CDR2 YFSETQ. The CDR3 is CASSLVSAETQYF. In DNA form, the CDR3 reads TGCGCCAGCAGCTTGGTTAGCGCAGAGACCCAGTACTTC.

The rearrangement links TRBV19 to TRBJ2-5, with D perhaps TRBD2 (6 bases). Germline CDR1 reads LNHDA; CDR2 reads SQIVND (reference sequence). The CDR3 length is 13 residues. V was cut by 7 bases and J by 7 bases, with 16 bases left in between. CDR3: CASTNQAEGTQYF. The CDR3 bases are TGTGCCAGTACCAATCAGGCGGAGGGGACCCAGTACTTC.

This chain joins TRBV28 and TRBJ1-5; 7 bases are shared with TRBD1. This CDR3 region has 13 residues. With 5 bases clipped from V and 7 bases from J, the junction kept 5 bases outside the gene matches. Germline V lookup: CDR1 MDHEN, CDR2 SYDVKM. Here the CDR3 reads CASSPTGYQPQHF. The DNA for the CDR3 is TGTGCCAGCAGTCCGACAGGGTACCAGCCCCAGCATTTT.

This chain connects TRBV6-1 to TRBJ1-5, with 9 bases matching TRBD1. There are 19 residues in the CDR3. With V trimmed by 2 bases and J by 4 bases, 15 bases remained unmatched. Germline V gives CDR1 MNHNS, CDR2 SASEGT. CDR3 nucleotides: TGTGCCAGCAGTGAAAGACCCGGGCCGGGACAGGGATCGAATCAGCCCCAGCATTTT. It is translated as CASSERPGPGQGSNQPQHF.